The 12 T cell receptor beta chains presented below share a single source sample, sequenced in a study of blood T cell repertoires in COVID-19. Assay used: immunoSEQ multiplex PCR; TCRdb lists only in-frame clones, some missing. The data contain fewer than 350,000 clones, about four fifths of them singletons. The sample consisted of peripheral blood. The receptor source for this set is a woman aged 60-75 years with active or convalescent COVID-19.

The chain links TRBV9 to TRBJ1-3; TRBD1 aligns across 8 bases. The CDR3 has 16 amino acids. The J segment lost 3 bases and the V segment lost 0 bases, leaving 5 bases of the junction unmatched. Per germline, CDR1 SGDLS and CDR2 YYNGEE. The CDR3 sequence: CASSVGDRGGGNTIYF. The CDR3 DNA is TGTGCCAGCAGCGTAGGAGACAGGGGTGGTGGAAACACCATATATTTT.

This chain connects TRBV7-8 to TRBJ1-1; D gene unclear. This CDR3 contains 16 residues. CDR1 SGHVS and CDR2 FQNEAQ come from the germline V gene. V lost 3 bases and J lost 0, with 14 bases in between. Here the CDR3 DNA reads TGTGCCAGCAGCTTTGGAGGTACTCTGCTGAACACTGAAGCTTTCTTT. Translated: CASSFGGTLLNTEAFF. The full variable domain, completed using reference TRBV7-8 and TRBJ1-1, is GAGVSQSPRYKVAKRGQDVALRCDPISGHVSLFWYQQALGQGPEFLTYFQNEAQLDKSGLPSDRFFAERPEGSVSTLKIQRTQQEDSAVYLCASSFGGTLLNTEAFFGQGTRLTVV.

The chain couples TRBV12-3 or TRBV12-4 to TRBJ1-1; a weak D match, TRBD1 (5 bases). V dropped 7 bases and J dropped 3 bases, with 12 bases sitting between them. This CDR3 has 13 amino acids. The CDR3: CASIPEGDTEAFF. CDR3 coding DNA: TGTGCCAGCATCCCCGAAGGGGACACTGAAGCTTTCTTT.

The V and J genes are TRBV19 and TRBJ1-5; maybe TRBD1 (5 bases). The CDR3 has 14 residues. Germline V gene lookup returns CDR1 LNHDA and CDR2 SQIVND (reference sequence). V lost 5 bases, J lost 3 bases, and 11 bases lay in between. As DNA, the CDR3 is TGTGCCAGTAGTTTAGGGGCTAACAATCAGCCCCAGCATTTT. Translation gives CASSLGANNQPQHF. Drawing the rest from reference TRBV19 and TRBJ1-5, the complete variable domain is DGGITQSPKYLFRKEGQNVTLSCEQNLNHDAMYWYRQDPGQGLRLIYYSQIVNDFQKGDIAEGYSVSREKKESFPLTVTSAQKNPTAFYLCASSLGANNQPQHFGDGTRLSIL.

V and J are TRBV5-5 and TRBJ2-5; 8 positions match TRBD1. Germline CDR1 SGHKS, CDR2 YYEKEE (reference sequence). CDR3 length equals 15 residues. V was clipped by 4 bases and J by 0 bases; unmatched bases: 5. CDR3 sequence: CASSTVTGDQETQYF. The DNA for the CDR3 is TGTGCCAGCAGCACCGTGACAGGGGACCAAGAGACCCAGTACTTC.

The chain recombines TRBV19 with TRBJ1-5; D perhaps matches TRBD1 (5 bases). The V and J ends lost 8 bases and 5 bases respectively, with 13 bases between them. Per the germline V gene, CDR1 is LNHDA and CDR2 is SQIVND (reference sequence). The CDR3 has 13 amino acids. This CDR3 reads CASHLGGDQPQHF. As DNA, the CDR3 is TGTGCCAGTCATCTGGGGGGGGATCAGCCCCAGCATTTT.

V and J are TRBV6-5 and TRBJ1-2; D ambiguous. The germline V and J ends were trimmed by 7 bases and 6 bases, with 9 bases remaining between them. This CDR3 has 11 residues. Germline CDR1 MNHEY, CDR2 SVGAGI. CDR3: CASKLRDGYTF. CDR3 DNA sequence: TGTGCCAGCAAGTTGAGGGATGGCTACACCTTC.

This clone was seen more than once but under ten times. The J gene is TRBJ2-5, the V gene TRBV9; 10 bases map to TRBD2. V trimming: 2 bases; J trimming: 3 bases; junction bases outside the gene matches: 7. The CDR3 spans 16 residues. Germline V gene sequence: CDR1 SGDLS, CDR2 YYNGEE. CDR3 in DNA: TGTGCCAGCAGCGTCCGGGCTAGCGGGGGTAAAGAGACCCAGTACTTC. It specifies CASSVRASGGKETQYF.

The CDR3 region is CASSLGIGATNEKLFF. Written as DNA, the CDR3 is TGTGCCAGCAGCTTAGGTATCGGGGCAACTAATGAAAAACTGTTTTTT. The genes are TRBV7-2 and TRBJ1-4; D is uncertain. The germline CDR1 and CDR2 sequences are SGHTA and FQGNSA. The CDR3 length is 16 residues. V was shortened by 1 base and J by 0 bases, with 9 bases between the two germline ends.

The CDR3, as DNA: TGCAGCGTGTCGACCCCGGGACAGGGGGCAGATACGCAGTATTTT. This codes for CSVSTPGQGADTQYF. The chain couples TRBV29-1 to TRBJ2-3, with TRBD1 matching over 11 bases. The V segment lost 6 bases and the J segment 4 bases; nucleotides outside the gene matches: 9. This CDR3 is built from 15 residues. The germline CDR1 and CDR2 sequences are SQVTM and ANQGSEA.

This clone was seen only a few times. Other DNA variants within this sample encode the same CDR3. The chain has TRBV24-1 and TRBJ1-2; D gene uncertain. From germline, CDR1 is KGHDR and CDR2 SFDVKD. The CDR3 sequence is 13 residues long. V shed 1 base and J shed 8 bases, with 10 bases lying between them. The CDR3 DNA reads TGTGCCACCAGTGATTTAACGGGAGGAGGCTACACCTTC. Its translation: CATSDLTGGGYTF.

This rearrangement joins TRBV20-1 to TRBJ1-2; D unclear. The CDR3 loop spans 13 amino acids. Germline lookup yields CDR1 DFQATT and CDR2 SNEGSKA (reference sequence). Trimming left V 3 bases short and J 4 bases short, with 12 bases between. For the CDR3, the DNA is TGCAGTGCTAGTGAAGGAAGCGGCTATGGCTACACCTTC. Translation: CSASEGSGYGYTF.